This TCR beta chain was sequenced during a study of blood T cell repertoires in COVID-19. Overall study context: Specimens from acute and convalescent COVID-19 originated in the United States, Italy and Spain. Sources were T cells, B-cell-depleted T cells, or PBMCs; the material itself was cDNA or gDNA.

Original processing methods: The assay estimated nucleated cells by amplifying reference gene primers. TCRdb keeps only in-frame clones here, not all; method: immunoSEQ multiplex PCR. V and J calls and clone size are given by that table; D and trimming were obtained from the DNA. The table records some 48,000 clones, roughly 89% of them present only once. The trim removed 4 bases at V and 6 bases at J, leaving 2 bases unmatched. This CDR3 comprises 14 residues. Germline V gene data show CDR1 as SEHNR and CDR2 as FQNEAQ (reference sequence). The V and J genes are TRBV7-9 and TRBJ2-1; TRBD2 aligns across 11 bases. The origin of this receptor is a woman at least 80 years old with acute or convalescent COVID-19. The sample taken for sequencing was peripheral blood. CDR3 coding DNA: TGTGCCAGCAGCTCTAGCGGGGGGCCCAATGAGCAGTTCTTC. It is translated as CASSSSGGPNEQFF.